This TCR beta chain is drawn from a study of blood T cell repertoires in COVID-19. Study information: There were acute and convalescent COVID-19 samples, and they came from the United States, Italy and Spain.

Generated by immunoSEQ multiplex PCR, the TCRdb table keeps only in-frame clones and is missing some. The sample holds a few hundred thousand clones, roughly 89% seen once. CDR1 is MRHNA and CDR2 is SNTAGT in the germline V gene. The CDR3 contains 20 residues. The trim removed 2 bases at V and 6 bases at J, leaving 20 bases unmatched. The chain is built from TRBV6-4 and TRBJ2-7, with 12 bases lining up with TRBD2. This TCR was sampled from a woman in her thirties or forties who had recovered from COVID-19. The sequencing input was peripheral blood. CDR3 in amino acids: CASSDAGRAPDRLAGVEQYV. CDR3 sequence (DNA): TGTGCCAGCAGTGACGCGGGCCGTGCCCCGGATCGACTAGCGGGGGTCGAGCAGTACGTC.